What follows is one T cell receptor (beta chain) and its context. Per the original data handling: It was from reference gene primer amplification that nucleated cell counts were estimated. Sequencing was performed with immunoSEQ multiplex PCR; in TCRdb, only in-frame clones are kept and a portion is missing. From that table come the V and J calls and clone size; the DNA was used to work out D and trimming. The data contain 120,000 or so clones, more than 70% of them seen just once; the ten biggest clones take up about 1.5%. This record comes from a study of blood T cell repertoires in COVID-19. Overall study: Samples of COVID-19 (acute and convalescent) were obtained from the United States, Italy and Spain. T cells, B-cell-depleted T cells, or PBMCs provided the cDNA or gDNA that served as material.

The CDR3 covers 16 residues. V gave up 3 bases and J gave up 1 base; unmatched junction bases: 7. Looked up from germline, CDR1 is ENHRY and CDR2 is SYGVKD. Sequenced: peripheral blood. The chain combines TRBV10-3 with TRBJ2-5; TRBD2 matches at 8 bases. The clonotype comes from a human donor in a cohort sampled during active COVID-19. This CDR3 is CAISDGNSGIQETQYF. Written as DNA, the CDR3 is TGTGCCATCAGTGATGGCAATAGCGGGATCCAAGAGACCCAGTACTTC.